The 5 T cell receptor beta chains given below trace back to one sample, sequenced in a study of shared clonotypes between healthy human individuals. The protocol was immunoSEQ multiplex PCR, while the TCRdb copy is restricted to in-frame clones and leaves out a portion. This table has hundreds of thousands of clones, 90% to 96% appearing once. Sequenced material: naive CD4+ T cells sorted from blood. Subset in this sample: CD45RA+ positively selected. These receptors all come from a woman in her 30s in good health.

About this clone: Different DNA sequences within this sample yield the same CDR3. The genes are TRBV5-1 and TRBJ1-3; D perhaps matches TRBD1 (5 bases). Per the germline V gene, CDR1 is SGHRS and CDR2 is YFSETQ. Trimming pared 3 bases from V and 1 base from J, leaving 8 bases between. The CDR3 is made up of 14 amino acids. The CDR3 region has the DNA TGCGCCAGCAGCTCCCAGGGATCTGGAAACACCATATATTTT. Encoded protein: CASSSQGSGNTIYF.

This clone appeared once. The V and J genes are TRBV28 and TRBJ2-7, with D perhaps matching TRBD1 (6 bases). V shed 7 bases and J shed 4 bases, with 17 bases lying between them. The CDR3 length is 14 residues. Germline-derived CDR1 and CDR2 are MDHEN and SYDVKM. CDR3: CASTAQGFSYEQYF. As DNA, the CDR3 is TGTGCCAGCACTGCACAGGGTTTCTCTTACGAGCAGTACTTC.

This chain joins TRBV7-6 and TRBJ2-5; 12 bases line up with TRBD2. This CDR3 has 15 amino acids. Germline CDR1 and CDR2: SGHVS and FNYEAQ. Unmatched junction bases numbered 7, after V lost 6 bases and J lost 5 bases. The CDR3 nucleotides are TGTGCCAGCAGAAAGACTAGCGGGAGTATGGAGACCCAGTACTTC. Amino acid sequence: CASRKTSGSMETQYF.

The chain employs TRBV6-5 and TRBJ2-7; D is unresolved. The length of the CDR3 is 14 residues. Germline CDR1 MNHEY, CDR2 SVGAGI. Trimming cost V 4 bases and J 3 bases, with 13 bases left between them. CDR3 DNA: TGTGCCAGCAGTTTCCTGGACGCCTACTACGAGCAGTACTTC. As protein: CASSFLDAYYEQYF.

The chain links TRBV2 to TRBJ1-5, with 9 bases lining up with TRBD1. CDR1 is SNHLY and CDR2 is FYNNEI in the germline V gene. V lost 3 bases, J lost 7 bases, and 4 bases stayed unmatched. This CDR3 has 14 residues. The CDR3 region is CASSEETGGQPQHF. CDR3 DNA sequence: TGTGCCAGCAGTGAGGAGACAGGGGGACAGCCCCAGCATTTT.